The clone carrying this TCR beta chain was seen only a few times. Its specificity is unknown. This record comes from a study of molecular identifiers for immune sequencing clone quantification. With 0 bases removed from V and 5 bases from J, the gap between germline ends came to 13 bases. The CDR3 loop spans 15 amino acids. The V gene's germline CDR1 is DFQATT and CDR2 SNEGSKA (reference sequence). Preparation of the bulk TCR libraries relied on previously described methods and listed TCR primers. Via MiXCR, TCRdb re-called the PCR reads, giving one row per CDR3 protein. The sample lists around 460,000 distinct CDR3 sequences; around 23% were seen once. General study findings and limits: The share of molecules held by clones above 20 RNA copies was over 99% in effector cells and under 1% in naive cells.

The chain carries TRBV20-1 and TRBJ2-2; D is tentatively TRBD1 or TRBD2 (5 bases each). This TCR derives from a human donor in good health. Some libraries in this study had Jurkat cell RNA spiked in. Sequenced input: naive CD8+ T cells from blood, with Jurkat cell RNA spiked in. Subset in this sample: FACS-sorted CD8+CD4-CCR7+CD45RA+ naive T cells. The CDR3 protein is CSARDGGVLTGELFF. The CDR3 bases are TGCAGTGCTAGAGATGGGGGTGTTCTAACCGGGGAGCTGTTTTTT.